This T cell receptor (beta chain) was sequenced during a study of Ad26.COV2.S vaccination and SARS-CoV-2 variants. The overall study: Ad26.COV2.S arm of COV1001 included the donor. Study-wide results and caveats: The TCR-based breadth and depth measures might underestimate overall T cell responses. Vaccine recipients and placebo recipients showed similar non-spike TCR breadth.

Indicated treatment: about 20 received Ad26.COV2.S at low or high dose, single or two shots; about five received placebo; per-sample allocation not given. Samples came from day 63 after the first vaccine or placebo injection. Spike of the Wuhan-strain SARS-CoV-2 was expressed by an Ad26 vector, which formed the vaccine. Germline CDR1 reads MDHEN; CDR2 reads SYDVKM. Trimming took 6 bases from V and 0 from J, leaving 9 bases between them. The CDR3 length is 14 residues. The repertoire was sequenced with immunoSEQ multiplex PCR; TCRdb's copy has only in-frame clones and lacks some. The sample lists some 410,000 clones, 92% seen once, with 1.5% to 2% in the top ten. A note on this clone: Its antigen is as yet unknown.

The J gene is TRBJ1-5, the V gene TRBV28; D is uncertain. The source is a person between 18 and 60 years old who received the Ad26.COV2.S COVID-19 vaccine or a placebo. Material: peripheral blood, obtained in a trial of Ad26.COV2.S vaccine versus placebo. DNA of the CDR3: TGTGCCAGCAGCCTGCTGGGTAGCAATCAGCCCCAGCATTTT. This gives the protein CASSLLGSNQPQHF.